Below are 26 T cell receptor beta chains sequenced from a single sample in a study of CD8 T cells in Susac syndrome (dated by TCRdb to between 2019 and 2020). The library was produced with the immunoSEQ multiplex PCR assay. RNA was extracted with the RNeasy kit and about 0.5 to 1 ug was reverse transcribed using random hexamers. TCRdb passed the public sequencing reads through fastp at Q25 and MiXCR, retaining productive beta sequences. Entries that share a CDR3 protein sequence are merged under the most common genes and DNA. The sample profile shows about 200,000 distinct CDR3 sequences; 85% to 95% of them were found once. Jointly, the top ten make up 0.1% of the sample. The sample taken for sequencing was CD4+ T cells from PBMCs. Receptors originate from a human donor in good health.

V and J are TRBV24-1 and TRBJ2-1, with 11 bases aligning to TRBD2. V lost 4 bases and J lost 8; bases outside the gene matches: 6. Germline V lookup: CDR1 KGHDR, CDR2 SFDVKD. The CDR3 is made up of 15 amino acids. The CDR3 is CATSDATSGIDEQFF. The CDR3 region has the DNA TGTGCCACCAGTGACGCGACTAGCGGGATTGATGAGCAGTTCTTC.

This clonotype occurred once. The V gene is TRBV9, the J gene TRBJ2-7; either TRBD1 or TRBD2 may fit D (5 bases each). This CDR3 comprises 17 residues. CDR1 and CDR2 from the germline V gene are SGDLS and YYNGEE. With 2 bases removed from V and 0 bases from J, the gap between germline ends came to 18 bases. This chain's CDR3 is CASSVPGPLFPSYEQYF. DNA for the CDR3: TGTGCCAGCAGCGTTCCGGGACCCCTGTTCCCCTCCTACGAGCAGTACTTC.

This chain uses TRBV21-1 with TRBJ2-5; the table gives TRBD2 as D, unverified against the DNA. TRBV21-1 is reported as a pseudogene. This CDR3 spans 17 amino acids. The CDR3 DNA follows: TGTGCCAGCAGCAAAGCGCGCGCTAGTCCTAACCAAGAGACCCAGTACTTC. Amino acids: CASSKARASPNQETQYF.

The chain recombines TRBV19 with TRBJ1-5, with D unresolved. Germline V CDR1 and CDR2: LNHDA, SQIVND (reference sequence). The CDR3 has 12 residues. V shed 5 bases and J shed 4 bases, with 6 bases lying between them. CDR3 amino acids: CASSPMNQPQHF. Written as DNA, the CDR3 is TGTGCCAGTAGTCCGATGAATCAGCCCCAGCATTTT.

This clonotype turned up a few times. The V gene is TRBV4-1, the J gene TRBJ2-7; D ambiguous. Between the trimmed V and J ends, which lost 0 bases and 1 base, there was a span of 7 bases. The CDR3 is 14 amino acids. Germline CDR1 is MGHRA and CDR2 is YSYEKL. This CDR3 reads CASSQDWESYEQYV. DNA of the CDR3: TGCGCCAGCAGCCAAGATTGGGAATCCTACGAGCAGTACGTC.

V gene TRBV29-1 combines with J gene TRBJ2-2; 7 nucleotides line up with TRBD1. With 6 bases clipped from V and 3 bases from J, the junction kept 4 bases outside the gene matches. The CDR3 length is 13 residues. Germline V gene sequence: CDR1 SQVTM, CDR2 ANQGSEA. Here the CDR3 reads CSVDRADTGELFF. The CDR3 DNA reads as TGCAGCGTCGACAGGGCGGACACCGGGGAGCTGTTTTTT.

Here the CDR3 DNA reads TGTGCCAGCAGCACCACAGAATCCTACGAGCAGTACGTC. Translated, it gives CASSTTESYEQYV. V is TRBV6-6 and J is TRBJ2-7; D not resolved. From germline, CDR1 is MNHNY and CDR2 SVGAGI (reference sequence). Trimming took 6 bases from V and 1 from J, leaving 10 bases between them. The CDR3 runs 13 residues.

A single count supports this clonotype. This chain uses TRBV29-1 with TRBJ2-5, with D perhaps matching TRBD1 (7 bases). This CDR3 comprises 15 residues. Looked up from germline, CDR1 is SQVTM and CDR2 is ANQGSEA. V lost 3 bases and J lost 0, with 14 bases in between. DNA of the CDR3: TGCAGCGTTGAGGGCGCAGGGGGGTACCAAGAGACCCAGTACTTC. It codes for CSVEGAGGYQETQYF.

The chain joins TRBV6-6 to TRBJ2-7; D possibly corresponds to TRBD1 (6 bases). Trimming took 5 bases from V and 5 from J, leaving 13 bases between them. Per germline, CDR1 MNHNY and CDR2 SVGAGI (reference sequence). CDR3 length: 13 residues. CDR3 amino acids: CASSLRGSDEQYF. The CDR3 nucleotides read TGTGCCAGCAGTCTCAGGGGTTCGGACGAGCAGTACTTC.

The chain joins TRBV29-1 to TRBJ2-1, with D possibly being TRBD2 (7 bases). The V end was cut by 7 bases, the J end by 8 bases, with 18 bases between. Per the germline V gene, CDR1 is SQVTM and CDR2 is ANQGSEA. CDR3 length equals 13 residues. This chain's CDR3 is CSDLGGGIHEQFF. The CDR3 DNA reads as TGCAGCGACTTAGGGGGGGGAATCCATGAGCAGTTCTTC.

The V and J genes are TRBV14 and TRBJ2-3; 10 nucleotides match TRBD2. CDR1 SGHDN and CDR2 FVKESK come from the germline V gene. With V trimmed by 0 bases and J by 5 bases, 2 bases remained unmatched. The CDR3 extends over 15 amino acids. The CDR3: CASSQDRLAGDTQYF. The CDR3 DNA reads TGTGCCAGCAGCCAAGATCGACTAGCGGGAGATACGCAGTATTTT.

The rearrangement links TRBV29-1 to TRBJ2-1, with no clear D. This CDR3 has 12 residues. Looked up from germline, CDR1 is SQVTM and CDR2 is ANQGSEA. V was pared by 7 bases and J by 7 bases, with 14 bases between. CDR3 residues: CSAGGYDNEQFF. The CDR3, as DNA: TGCAGCGCCGGCGGCTATGATAATGAGCAGTTCTTC.

CDR3 sequence: CSARVWTGLNEQFF. Written as DNA, the CDR3 is TGCAGTGCTAGAGTTTGGACAGGGTTGAATGAGCAGTTCTTC. The gene calls are TRBV20-1 and TRBJ2-1; 8 bases fit TRBD1. Germline loops: CDR1 DFQATT, CDR2 SNEGSKA (reference sequence). V lost 1 base and J lost 7; bases outside the gene matches: 6. The CDR3 runs 14 residues.

The chain employs TRBV7-2 and TRBJ2-1, with 8 bases matching TRBD2. The length of the CDR3 is 15 residues. The V gene's germline CDR1 is SGHTA and CDR2 FQGNSA. J lost 14 bases, V lost 5 bases, and 17 bases had no gene match. The CDR3 coding sequence is TGTGCCAGCAGCCCTCTCGATGTAGCGGGGTTAGGGAAGTTCTTC. Translated, it gives CASSPLDVAGLGKFF.

The V call is TRBV18, the J call TRBJ1-3, with a possible D match to TRBD1 (5 bases). V lost 5 bases, J lost 0 bases, and 11 bases lay in between. The V gene's germline CDR1 is KGHSH and CDR2 LQKENI. The CDR3 extends over 15 amino acids. The CDR3 loop is CASSWADNSGNTIYF. The DNA of the CDR3 is TGTGCCAGCTCATGGGCGGACAACTCTGGAAACACCATATATTTT.

This chain joins TRBV29-1 and TRBJ2-6; weak D call: TRBD2 (5 bases). CDR3 length equals 14 residues. The germline V gene encodes CDR1 SQVTM and CDR2 ANQGSEA. V gave up 2 bases and J gave up 0 bases, with 5 bases separating them. In nucleotides, the CDR3 is TGCAGCGTTGAACGGGGCTCTGGGGCCAACGTCCTGACTTTC. It translates to CSVERGSGANVLTF.

V is TRBV29-1 and J is TRBJ1-6; 8 bases map to TRBD1. This CDR3 contains 14 residues. Germline V CDR1 and CDR2: SQVTM, ANQGSEA. Trimming at V came to 7 bases and at J to 8 bases, leaving 10 bases not matched to a gene. The CDR3 here is CSATTGDLYSPLHF. The CDR3 coding sequence is TGCAGCGCTACGACAGGGGATCTTTATTCACCCCTCCACTTT.

The rearrangement uses TRBV9 and TRBJ2-2, with 7 bases fitting TRBD1. V shed 3 bases, J shed 3 bases, and the junction held 5 bases outside the gene matches. Germline assignment: CDR1 SGDLS and CDR2 YYNGEE. This CDR3 has 15 amino acids. The CDR3 is CASSASTGDTGELFF. The CDR3 nucleotides are TGTGCCAGCAGCGCTAGTACAGGGGACACCGGGGAGCTGTTTTTT.

The chain has TRBV3-1 and TRBJ1-5; D is undetermined. CDR1 is LGHDT, CDR2 YNNKEL, per germline (reference sequence). This CDR3 is 15 amino acids long. V was clipped by 4 bases and J by 7 bases, with 17 bases between them. The CDR3 spells CASSPRRVVSQPQHF. CDR3 DNA sequence: TGTGCCAGCAGCCCCAGGAGGGTGGTTTCGCAGCCCCAGCATTTT.

V is TRBV30 and J is TRBJ2-7, with D perhaps matching TRBD2 (7 bases). In germline, CDR1 is GTSNPN, CDR2 SVGIG (reference sequence). CDR3 length: 14 amino acids. V was pared by 0 bases and J by 5 bases, with 14 bases between. The CDR3 region has the DNA TGTGCCTGGAGTGTATCGGGGGGCATCCACGAGCAGTACGTC. This codes for CAWSVSGGIHEQYV.

V is TRBV29-1 and J is TRBJ1-1; weak D call: TRBD1 (5 bases). V was cut by 7 bases and J by 4 bases, with 13 bases left in between. CDR1 is SQVTM and CDR2 is ANQGSEA in the germline V gene. This CDR3 contains 12 residues. Here the CDR3 DNA reads TGCAGCGGTAACACGGGGGGCACTGAAGCTTTCTTT. Its protein is CSGNTGGTEAFF.

This clonotype was counted only a few times. The chain has TRBV29-1 and TRBJ2-3, with D possibly being TRBD1 or TRBD2 (5 bases each). Germline CDR1 SQVTM, CDR2 ANQGSEA. The CDR3 runs 14 residues. V lost 7 bases, J lost 2 bases, and 16 bases lay in between. The CDR3 DNA reads as TGCAGCGCTGAGATCGGGGCCTCCACAGATACGCAGTATTTT. Translated: CSAEIGASTDTQYF.

V usage is TRBV20-1 and J usage is TRBJ2-2; tentative D call: TRBD1 (6 bases). CDR1 and CDR2 (germline): DFQATT, SNEGSKA (reference sequence). CDR3 length equals 14 residues. V dropped 6 bases and J dropped 4 bases, with 15 bases sitting between them. CDR3 loop: CSALGQGSTGELFF. The CDR3 DNA sequence: TGCAGTGCCCTTGGGCAGGGGTCCACCGGGGAGCTGTTTTTT.

This CDR3 reads CASSVTRTGYEQYF. The DNA of the CDR3 is TGTGCCAGCAGTGTCACGAGGACAGGCTACGAGCAGTACTTC. The chain is built from TRBV6-5 and TRBJ2-7; 7 bases map to TRBD1. V trimming: 5 bases; J trimming: 3 bases; junction bases outside the gene matches: 7. Germline V lookup: CDR1 MNHEY, CDR2 SVGAGI. This CDR3 spans 14 amino acids.

The V gene is TRBV27, the J gene TRBJ1-2; D not certain. V shed 6 bases and J shed 3 bases, with 14 bases lying between them. The germline CDR1 and CDR2 sequences are MNHEY and SMNVEV (reference sequence). CDR3 size: 14 residues. In DNA, the CDR3 is TGTGCCAGCAGACGACACCGCTCCGACTATGGCTACACCTTC. Translated, it gives CASRRHRSDYGYTF.

The chain links TRBV9 to TRBJ2-3; 8 nucleotides line up with TRBD1. After removal of 2 bases from V and 2 bases from J, the junction contained 4 bases not matched to a gene. Germline V CDR1 and CDR2: SGDLS, YYNGEE. The CDR3 covers 15 residues. DNA of the CDR3: TGTGCCAGCAGCGTTGACAGGGGTCTCACAGATACGCAGTATTTT. This translates into CASSVDRGLTDTQYF.